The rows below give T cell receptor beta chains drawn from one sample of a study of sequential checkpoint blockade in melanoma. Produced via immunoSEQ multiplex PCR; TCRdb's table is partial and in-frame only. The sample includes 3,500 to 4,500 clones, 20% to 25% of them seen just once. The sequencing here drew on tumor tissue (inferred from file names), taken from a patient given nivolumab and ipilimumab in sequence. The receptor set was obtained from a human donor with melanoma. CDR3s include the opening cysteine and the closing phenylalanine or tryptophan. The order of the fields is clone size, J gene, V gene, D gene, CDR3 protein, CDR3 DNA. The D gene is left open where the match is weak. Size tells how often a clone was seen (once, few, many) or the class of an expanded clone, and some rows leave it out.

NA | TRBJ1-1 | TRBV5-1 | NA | CASSLGYGRNTEAFF | TGCGCCAGCAGCTTGGGGTACGGGCGGAACACTGAAGCTTTCTTT
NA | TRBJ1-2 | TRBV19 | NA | CASSDLQGGYGYTF | TGTGCCAGTAGTGATTTACAGGGTGGCTATGGCTACACCTTC
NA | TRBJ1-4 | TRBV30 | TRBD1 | CAWTLAPGTGFRKLFF | TGTGCCTGGACCCTGGCCCCCGGGACAGGGTTCCGAAAACTGTTTTTT
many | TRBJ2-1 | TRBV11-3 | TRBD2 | CASSLWTSGRAHEQFF | TGTGCCAGCAGCTTGTGGACTAGCGGGAGGGCGCATGAGCAGTTCTTC
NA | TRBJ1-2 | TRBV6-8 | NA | CASILGAYYGYTF | TGTGCCAGCATCTTGGGGGCTTACTATGGCTACACCTTC
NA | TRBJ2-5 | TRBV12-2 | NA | CASLLAGKSTKTQYF | TGTGCCAGCCTCTTAGCGGGAAAGAGCACGAAGACCCAGTACTTC
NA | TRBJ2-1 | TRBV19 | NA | CASSIRWGSSYNEQFF | TGTGCCAGTAGTATTAGGTGGGGGAGCTCCTACAATGAGCAGTTCTTC
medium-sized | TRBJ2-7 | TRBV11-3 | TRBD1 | CASSSSGTGVHEQYF | TGTGCCAGCAGCTCCTCCGGGACAGGGGTCCACGAGCAGTACTTC
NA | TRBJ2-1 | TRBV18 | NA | CASSPLGSYNEQFF | TGTGCCAGCTCACCACTAGGGTCCTACAATGAGCAGTTCTTC
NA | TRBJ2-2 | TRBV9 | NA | CASSEAGGVPGELFF | TGTGCCAGCAGTGAGGCAGGAGGGGTCCCCGGGGAGCTGTTTTTT
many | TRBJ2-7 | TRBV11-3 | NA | CASSLGPLTSYEQYF | TGTGCCAGCAGCTTGGGGCCGCTTACCTCCTACGAGCAGTACTTC
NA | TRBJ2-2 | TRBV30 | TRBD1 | CAWSVGQVLNTGELFF | TGTGCCTGGAGTGTCGGACAGGTGCTGAACACCGGGGAGCTGTTTTTT
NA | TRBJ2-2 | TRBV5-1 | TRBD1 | CASSSGTGAPEGGELFF | TGCGCCAGCAGCTCCGGGACAGGGGCTCCAGAGGGCGGGGAGCTGTTTTTT
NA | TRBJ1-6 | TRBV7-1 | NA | CASSLGARNSPLHF | TGTGCCAGCAGCTTAGGGGCACGAAATTCACCCCTCCACTTT
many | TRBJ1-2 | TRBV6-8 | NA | CAISVPSMGSGYTF | TGTGCCATCAGTGTGCCATCGATGGGCTCTGGCTACACCTTC
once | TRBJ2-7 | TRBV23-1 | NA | CASSPYGGSVYEQYF | TGCGCCAGCAGTCCATACGGAGGGAGTGTCTACGAGCAGTACTTC
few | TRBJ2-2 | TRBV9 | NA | CASSVDAEGTGELFF | TGTGCCAGCAGCGTAGATGCAGAAGGAACCGGGGAGCTGTTTTTT
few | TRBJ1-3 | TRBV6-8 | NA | CASIAREAAGNTIYF | TGTGCCAGCATCGCGCGGGAGGCGGCGGGAAACACCATATATTTT
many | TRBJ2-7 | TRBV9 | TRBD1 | CASSVRRDRGQDEQYF | TGTGCCAGCAGTGTAAGGAGGGACAGGGGGCAAGACGAGCAGTACTTC
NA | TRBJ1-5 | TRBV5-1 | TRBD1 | CASLPPGTAINSNQPQHF | TGCGCCAGCTTACCACCGGGGACAGCAATAAATAGCAATCAGCCCCAGCATTTT
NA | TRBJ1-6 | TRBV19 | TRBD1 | CASSMRPGQGAYYNSPLHF | TGTGCCAGTAGTATGCGGCCCGGACAGGGGGCATACTATAATTCACCCCTCCACTTT
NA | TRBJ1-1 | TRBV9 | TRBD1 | CASSGNRGTDSGNTEAFF | TGTGCCAGCAGCGGAAACAGGGGGACTGACTCGGGGAACACTGAAGCTTTCTTT
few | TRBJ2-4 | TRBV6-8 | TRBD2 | CASSYSIAGVAKNIQYF | TGTGCCAGCAGTTACTCGATAGCGGGGGTAGCCAAAAACATTCAGTACTTC
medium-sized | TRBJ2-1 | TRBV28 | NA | CASSRTRLTSYNEQFF | TGTGCCAGCAGCCGAACAAGACTAACCTCCTACAATGAGCAGTTCTTC
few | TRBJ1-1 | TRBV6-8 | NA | CASSYGQLNTEAFF | TGTGCCAGCAGTTACGGTCAGTTGAACACTGAAGCTTTCTTT
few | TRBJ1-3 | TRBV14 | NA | CASAISSGNTIYF | TGTGCCTCCGCGATTAGCTCTGGAAACACCATATATTTT
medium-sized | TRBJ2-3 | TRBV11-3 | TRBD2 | CASSSTSGRVKDTQYF | TGTGCCAGCAGCTCGACTAGCGGGAGGGTTAAAGATACGCAGTATTTT
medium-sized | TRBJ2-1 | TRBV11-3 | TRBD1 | CASSSPGTGYNEQFF | TGTGCCAGCAGCTCACCCGGGACAGGATACAATGAGCAGTTCTTC
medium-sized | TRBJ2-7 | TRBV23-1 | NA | CASRLGPTGEQYF | TGCGCCAGCAGACTCGGTCCGACGGGGGAGCAGTACTTC
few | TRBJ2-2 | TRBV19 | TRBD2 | CASRGGSNTGELFF | TGTGCCAGTAGAGGCGGGAGTAACACCGGGGAGCTGTTTTTT
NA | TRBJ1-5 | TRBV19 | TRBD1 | CASSIDTYKGTDQPQHF | TGTGCCAGTAGTATAGATACTTATAAAGGGACAGATCAGCCCCAGCATTTT
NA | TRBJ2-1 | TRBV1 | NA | CASSRQREGYEQFF | TGCGCCAGCAGCCGCCAGCGGGAGGGCTATGAGCAGTTCTTC
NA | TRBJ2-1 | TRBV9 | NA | CASSEGQSSYNEQFF | TGTGCCAGCAGCGAAGGACAGAGCTCCTACAATGAGCAGTTCTTC
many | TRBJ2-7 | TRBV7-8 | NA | CASSPGPNYEQYF | TGTGCCAGCAGTCCCGGACCTAACTACGAGCAGTACTTC
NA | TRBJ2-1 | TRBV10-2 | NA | CASSESNHNEQFF | TGCGCCAGCAGTGAGTCGAACCACAATGAGCAGTTCTTC
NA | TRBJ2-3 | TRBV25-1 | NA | CASSEFATGAEGDTQYF | TGTGCCAGCAGTGAATTCGCAACGGGAGCGGAAGGAGATACGCAGTATTTT
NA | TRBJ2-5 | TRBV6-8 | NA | CASRTPGGNQETQYF | TGTGCCAGCAGGACTCCGGGGGGCAACCAAGAGACCCAGTACTTC